This T cell receptor (beta chain) was obtained from a study of T-cell reconstitution after alpha-beta-depleted transplantation in children. Preparing the TCRbeta library involved the use of unique molecular identifiers. From the PCR reads, TCRdb called clonotypes with MiXCR, one entry per CDR3 protein. Among fewer than 1 million distinct CDR3 sequences listed, under 20% were seen once. Study observations and caveats: T cells produced anew were the main source of T-cell counts and diversity one year after transplant. Several hundred expanded graft clones reportedly supplied alpha-beta T cells about two months after transplant.

As for this clonotype: Its antigen is unknown.

The sample in question was PBMCs, mostly from graft donor cells, obtained 360 days after TCRalphabeta/CD19-depleted stem cell transplant. The clonotype comes from a male patient under 18 who had a stem cell transplant for acute lymphoblastic leukemia, so the T cells may come from the graft donor.

CDR3 DNA sequence: TGCGCCAGCAGCTTGGGGCACAGACAGGTCGGTGAGCAGTTCTTC. Its protein product is CASSLGHRQVGEQFF. The chain employs TRBV5-1 and TRBJ2-1; D perhaps matches TRBD1 (6 bases). The CDR3 consists of 15 residues. CDR1 and CDR2 (germline): SGHRS, YFSETQ. The V end was cut by 0 bases, the J end by 9 bases, with 16 bases between.